A selection of T cell receptor beta chains follows, all from one sample in a study of blood T cells in healthy people across ages. TCRdb re-analysed the 5' RACE reads in MiXCR, keeping a single row per CDR3 protein. The table lists around 400,000 distinct CDR3 sequences, about 52% of them singletons. Source material: blood. These receptors all come from a man aged 55 to 70 in good health. Both conserved end residues are part of each CDR3. A D gene is named only where the DNA matches it firmly. The size entry is marked missing in some rows and otherwise reads once, few, many or a size class.

J	V	D	size	CDR3	DNA
TRBJ2-1	TRBV11-1	TRBD2	-	CASSPLITPLAGDNEQFF	TGTGCCAGCAGCCCCTTAATCACTCCACTAGCGGGAGACAATGAGCAGTTCTTC
TRBJ1-6	TRBV20-1	-	-	CSARSRRGTDNSPLHF	TGCAGTGCTAGGAGCCGAAGGGGCACAGATAATTCACCCCTCCACTTT
TRBJ2-7	TRBV20-1	-	-	CSARDARESSYEQYF	TGCAGTGCTAGAGATGCCAGGGAGAGCTCCTACGAGCAGTACTTC
TRBJ2-3	TRBV11-1	-	-	CASSLAPATDTQYF	TGTGCCAGCAGCTTAGCTCCCGCCACAGATACGCAGTATTTT
TRBJ2-1	TRBV20-1	TRBD2	-	CSARLAEAYNEQFF	TGCAGTGCTAGGCTAGCGGAAGCCTACAATGAGCAGTTCTTC
TRBJ1-2	TRBV20-1	TRBD1	-	CSATGQGNYGYTF	TGCAGTGCCACCGGACAGGGCAACTATGGCTACACCTTC
TRBJ2-5	TRBV6-2/TRBV6-3	-	-	CASSQGATLGTQYF	TGTGCCAGCAGTCAGGGAGCGACCTTAGGGACCCAGTACTTC
TRBJ2-5	TRBV7-2	-	-	CASSTRGAAFGQYF	TGTGCCAGCAGCACCCGGGGGGCAGCTTTCGGGCAGTACTTC
TRBJ2-2	TRBV7-2	-	-	CASRVGGTGELFF	TGTGCCAGCAGGGTGGGGGGAACCGGGGAGCTGTTTTTT
TRBJ1-4	TRBV10-3	-	-	CAISDGSNEKLFF	TGTGCCATCAGTGATGGATCAAATGAAAAACTGTTTTTT
TRBJ1-3	TRBV7-2	-	-	CASSPTRHTSGNTIYF	TGTGCCAGCAGTCCTACCCGTCACACCTCTGGAAACACCATATATTTT
TRBJ1-5	TRBV10-3	-	-	CAIGEDPRAQHF	TGTGCCATCGGTGAAGACCCCAGGGCCCAGCATTTT
TRBJ2-5	TRBV14	-	few	CASSQVVTVAQYF	TGTGCCAGCAGCCAAGTGGTCACGGTGGCCCAGTACTTC
TRBJ2-7	TRBV6-1	TRBD2	-	CASSDTTGLAGTINEQYF	TGTGCCAGCAGTGATACAACCGGACTAGCGGGAACTATCAACGAGCAGTACTTC
TRBJ2-3	TRBV5-1	TRBD1	-	CGSRGLASTDTQYF	TGCGGCAGCAGGGGGCTAGCTAGTACAGATACGCAGTATTTT
TRBJ2-3	TRBV3-1	TRBD2	-	CASSLRSGGVQDTQYF	TGTGCCAGCAGCCTGCGCAGCGGGGGGGTCCAAGATACGCAGTATTTT
TRBJ2-7	TRBV6-5	-	-	CASSYSSGIPAGEQYF	TGTGCCAGCAGTTACTCGTCGGGTATACCGGCGGGAGAGCAGTACTTC
TRBJ2-4	TRBV20-1	TRBD2	-	CSAEERLAGTAEQYF	TGCAGTGCTGAAGAGCGGCTAGCGGGAACGGCAGAGCAGTACTTC
TRBJ2-5	TRBV27	TRBD2	-	CASSPTPGGETQYF	TGTGCCAGCAGTCCAACCCCGGGGGGGGAGACCCAGTACTTC
TRBJ2-1	TRBV6-2/TRBV6-3	-	few	CASSYTPRSYNEQFF	TGTGCCAGCAGCTATACACCACGATCCTACAATGAGCAGTTCTTC
TRBJ2-7	TRBV9	-	-	CASHTGSYEQYF	TGTGCCAGCCATACAGGGTCCTACGAGCAGTACTTC
TRBJ2-3	TRBV6-2/TRBV6-3	-	-	CASSKLTDTQYF	TGTGCCAGCAGCAAACTCACAGATACGCAGTATTTT
TRBJ1-6	TRBV4-3	-	-	CASSQQDGLNSPLHF	TGCGCCAGCAGCCAACAGGACGGACTCAATTCACCCCTCCACTTT